These 27 T cell receptor beta chains were all obtained from the same sample, sequenced in a study of T-cell memory formation after mild COVID-19. TCRdb analysed the 5' RACE reads with MiXCR anew, one entry per CDR3 protein. Found here are around 250,000 distinct CDR3 sequences, 15% of them singletons; the top ten hold 2.1%. Sequenced sample: PBMCs or a T cell subset sorted from them (not recorded which). All receptors derive from an adult woman who had mild COVID-19 (a few samples of this study predate the infection). Cell type and time point are not known.

This clonotype has at least ten counts. The chain has TRBV7-6 and TRBJ2-2; D remains unclear. CDR3 length: 12 residues. The V and J ends lost 5 bases and 6 bases respectively, with 7 bases between them. The germline CDR1 and CDR2 sequences are SGHVS and FNYEAQ. The CDR3 nucleotides are TGTGCCAGCAGCATCCCCCCCGGGGAGCTGTTTTTT. The encoded protein is CASSIPPGELFF.

J is TRBJ2-2 and V is TRBV3-1; D is undetermined. V gave up 1 base and J gave up 5 bases, with 5 bases separating them. This CDR3 is built from 13 residues. The germline V gene encodes CDR1 LGHDT and CDR2 YNNKEL (reference sequence). CDR3 nucleotides: TGTGCCAGCAGCCAAGGTCTGACCGGGGAGCTGTTTTTT. It codes for CASSQGLTGELFF.

A few counts support this clonotype. The J gene is TRBJ1-2, the V gene TRBV4-3; no clear D. There are 15 residues in the CDR3. Trimming cost V 1 base and J 2 bases, with 11 bases left between them. CDR1 is LGHNA and CDR2 is YSLEER in the germline V gene. The CDR3 DNA reads TGCGCCAGCAGCCAAGTCGAGGGATCAAACTATGGCTACACCTTC. It codes for CASSQVEGSNYGYTF.

Ten or more counts support this clonotype. This chain connects TRBV5-1 to TRBJ2-6; D remains unclear. Per the germline V gene, CDR1 is SGHRS and CDR2 is YFSETQ. Trimming pared 4 bases from V and 0 bases from J, leaving 2 bases between. The CDR3 extends over 13 amino acids. The CDR3 loop reads CASSVSGANVLTF. CDR3 sequence (DNA): TGCGCCAGCAGCGTCTCTGGGGCCAACGTCCTGACTTTC. The whole variable domain, remainder taken from reference TRBV5-1 and TRBJ2-6, is KAGVTQTPRYLIKTRGQQVTLSCSPISGHRSVSWYQQTPGQGLQFLFEYFSETQRNKGNFPGRFSGRQFSNSRSEMNVSTLELGDSALYLCASSVSGANVLTFGAGSRLTVL.

The V call is TRBV9, the J call TRBJ1-2; 7 bases align to TRBD1. The J segment lost 2 bases and the V segment lost 4 bases, leaving 5 bases of the junction unmatched. CDR3 length: 14 amino acids. CDR1 and CDR2 (germline): SGDLS, YYNGEE. The CDR3 protein is CASSPSDRNYGYTF. CDR3 sequence (DNA): TGTGCCAGCAGCCCATCGGACAGGAACTATGGCTACACCTTC.

This clonotype was picked up many times. This rearrangement joins TRBV13 to TRBJ2-7; 9 nucleotides line up with TRBD2. Germline CDR1 and CDR2: PRHDT and FYEKMQ (reference sequence). Germline trimming cut 5 bases from V and 5 bases from J; bases unmatched to any gene: 13. The CDR3 covers 16 residues. The CDR3, as DNA: TGTGCCAGCAGCCCCCGTATAGCGGGAGACAGGGACGAGCAGTACTTC. Its translation: CASSPRIAGDRDEQYF. Variable domain in full (rest from reference TRBV13 and TRBJ2-7): AAGVIQSPRHLIKEKRETATLKCYPIPRHDTVYWYQQGPGQDPQFLISFYEKMQSDKGSIPDRFSAQQFSDYHSELNMSSLELGDSALYFCASSPRIAGDRDEQYFGPGTRLTVT.

This clonotype was detected a few times. The chain carries TRBV7-9 and TRBJ2-2; D may be TRBD2 (5 bases). The CDR3 consists of 14 residues. Germline CDR1 is SEHNR and CDR2 is FQNEAQ (reference sequence). Between the trimmed V and J ends, which lost 0 bases and 6 bases, there was a span of 8 bases. The DNA of the CDR3 is TGTGCCAGCAGCTTAGCGCTGAGGGCCGGGGAGCTGTTTTTT. This gives the protein CASSLALRAGELFF. Together with reference TRBV7-9 and TRBJ2-2, the CDR3 gives the full variable domain: DTGVSQNPRHKITKRGQNVTFRCDPISEHNRLYWYRQTLGQGPEFLTYFQNEAQLEKSRLLSDRFSAERPKGSFSTLEIQRTEQGDSAMYLCASSLALRAGELFFGEGSRLTVL.

The V call is TRBV7-8, the J call TRBJ1-5; TRBD1 aligns across 7 bases. CDR1 and CDR2 (germline): SGHVS, FQNEAQ. V shed 0 bases and J 6 bases; nucleotides not matched to a gene: 5. CDR3 size: 15 residues. The CDR3 DNA is TGTGCCAGCAGCTTAGCGGCACAGGGGATTCAGCCCCAGCATTTT. Its protein product is CASSLAAQGIQPQHF.

The V call is TRBV5-5, the J call TRBJ2-3, with 9 bases aligning to TRBD1. V shed 4 bases and J 0 bases; nucleotides not matched to a gene: 6. The V gene's germline CDR1 is SGHKS and CDR2 YYEKEE (reference sequence). This CDR3 comprises 16 residues. The CDR3 here is CASSGGGTGSTDTQYF. CDR3 sequence (DNA): TGTGCCAGCAGCGGAGGGGGGACAGGGAGCACAGATACGCAGTATTTT.

This clonotype was picked up a small number of times. The chain employs TRBV20-1 and TRBJ1-1, with TRBD1 identical over 7 bases. V shed 5 bases and J 8 bases; nucleotides not matched to a gene: 11. The germline CDR1 and CDR2 sequences are DFQATT and SNEGSKA (reference sequence). The CDR3 length is 13 residues. The CDR3 DNA reads TGCAGTGCTGGGGACAGTTCAGGAGGGGAAGCTTTCTTT. Amino acid sequence: CSAGDSSGGEAFF.

For this clonotype: At one boundary the junction diverges from the germline segment, which might be a read error. This chain links TRBV20-1 with TRBJ1-4, with D unclear. CDR1 is DFQATT and CDR2 is SNEGSKA in the germline V gene (reference sequence). The CDR3 loop spans 11 amino acids. This CDR3 is CSARAHLELFF. In DNA form, the CDR3 reads TGCAGTGCGAGAGCACATTTGGAACTGTTTTTT.

V gene TRBV29-1 combines with J gene TRBJ2-5; D remains unclear. Trimming removed 7 bases from V and 2 bases from J, with 11 bases in between. This CDR3 has 12 residues. Germline V gene data show CDR1 as SQVTM and CDR2 as ANQGSEA. The CDR3, as DNA: TGCAGCGGACGTAGGAGTCAAGAGACCCAGTACTTC. Translated, it gives CSGRRSQETQYF.

The chain links TRBV19 to TRBJ1-1; 7 positions agree with TRBD1. With 9 bases clipped from V and 1 base from J, the junction kept 5 bases outside the gene matches. Germline V gene data show CDR1 as LNHDA and CDR2 as SQIVND (reference sequence). The CDR3 is made up of 13 amino acids. The CDR3 spells CASRQGWNTEAFF. The CDR3 bases are TGTGCCAGCCGACAGGGTTGGAACACTGAAGCTTTCTTT. The whole variable domain, filled in from reference TRBV19 and TRBJ1-1, reads DGGITQSPKYLFRKEGQNVTLSCEQNLNHDAMYWYRQDPGQGLRLIYYSQIVNDFQKGDIAEGYSVSREKKESFPLTVTSAQKNPTAFYLCASRQGWNTEAFFGQGTRLTVV.

This clonotype appeared a few times. The CDR3: CASSPGHNTEAFF. CDR3 sequence (DNA): TGTGCCAGCAGTCCTGGACACAACACTGAAGCTTTCTTT. The rearrangement links TRBV12-3 or TRBV12-4 to TRBJ1-1; D is possibly TRBD1 (5 bases). The V gene lost 5 bases and the J gene lost 2 bases, with 9 bases spanning the gap. This CDR3 has 13 residues.

The chain employs TRBV6-6 and TRBJ2-1; no reliable D call. V was pared by 6 bases and J by 1 base, with 13 bases between. The germline V gene encodes CDR1 MNHNY and CDR2 SVGAGI (reference sequence). The CDR3 consists of 15 residues. For the CDR3, the DNA is TGTGCCAGCAGGTTTACGGGCAAGTCCTACAATGAGCAGTTCTTC. Protein: CASRFTGKSYNEQFF.

At least ten counts were recorded for this clonotype. V and J are TRBV18 and TRBJ2-2; no clear D gene. The V and J ends lost 3 bases and 2 bases respectively, with 4 bases between them. Germline V gene sequence: CDR1 KGHSH, CDR2 LQKENI. The CDR3 totals 13 residues. The CDR3 DNA is TGTGCCAGCTCACCTTCTAACACCGGGGAGCTGTTTTTT. The encoded protein is CASSPSNTGELFF.

This clonotype came up a few times. The V and J genes are TRBV20-1 and TRBJ2-7; 7 bases are shared with TRBD1. Losses at the gene ends were 5 bases for V and 6 bases for J; bases not matched to a gene: 7. The CDR3 consists of 12 residues. Germline V gives CDR1 DFQATT, CDR2 SNEGSKA (reference sequence). CDR3 DNA sequence: TGCAGTGCTCTACAGGGGAGAGGCGAGCAGTACTTC. Protein sequence: CSALQGRGEQYF.

The chain is built from TRBV10-3 and TRBJ1-2, with 9 bases lining up with TRBD1. V gave up 7 bases and J gave up 1 base; unmatched junction bases: 7. CDR1 and CDR2 from the germline V gene are ENHRY and SYGVKD. The CDR3 contains 15 residues. CDR3 nucleotides: TGTGCCATCACTGGGGGACAGGGAAGTAACTATGGCTACACCTTC. Protein: CAITGGQGSNYGYTF.

The chain links TRBV2 to TRBJ2-7; no reliable D call. This CDR3 region has 11 residues. Trimming pared 7 bases from V and 4 bases from J, leaving 8 bases between. CDR1 and CDR2 (germline): SNHLY, FYNNEI. DNA of the CDR3: TGTGCCAGCAATGGTGAATACGAGCAGTACTTC. This codes for CASNGEYEQYF.

Only a few counts were recorded for this clonotype. The chain uses TRBV2 and TRBJ2-7; D unresolved. The germline V gene has CDR1 SNHLY and CDR2 FYNNEI. Trimming removed 2 bases at V and 1 base at J, with 9 bases between. This CDR3 contains 14 residues. The CDR3 loop reads CASSEMHASYEQYF. Written as DNA, the CDR3 is TGTGCCAGCAGTGAAATGCACGCGTCCTACGAGCAGTACTTC.

This clonotype was counted a few times. The chain uses TRBV12-3 or TRBV12-4 and TRBJ1-1, with unresolved D. The V end was cut by 5 bases, the J end by 3 bases, with 16 bases between. The CDR3 has 15 residues. As DNA, the CDR3 is TGTGCCAGCAGTATCCGGGCCCTAAGAGACACTGAAGCTTTCTTT. Its translation is CASSIRALRDTEAFF.

V is TRBV12-3 or TRBV12-4 and J is TRBJ1-1; D not resolved. CDR3 length: 13 amino acids. Trimming took off 6 bases at V and 1 base at J, with 9 bases between the two ends. The CDR3 nucleotides are TGTGCCAGCAGGAAATGGGAGAACACTGAAGCTTTCTTT. Its translation is CASRKWENTEAFF.

The chain employs TRBV20-1 and TRBJ2-7; D remains unclear. This CDR3 is built from 13 residues. Trimming cost V 6 bases and J 0 bases, with 12 bases left between them. Germline values: CDR1 DFQATT, CDR2 SNEGSKA (reference sequence). DNA of the CDR3: TGCAGTGCACCCGACGGAAGCTCCTACGAGCAGTACTTC. As protein: CSAPDGSSYEQYF.

The rearrangement links TRBV9 to TRBJ2-1; 10 bases are shared with TRBD2. Germline-derived CDR1 and CDR2 are SGDLS and YYNGEE. With V trimmed by 4 bases and J by 6 bases, 10 bases remained unmatched. The CDR3 extends over 16 amino acids. The DNA for the CDR3 is TGTGCCAGCAGCCCTCAAGCGGGGGGGCCGGGCAATGAGCAGTTCTTC. This encodes CASSPQAGGPGNEQFF.

This clonotype has just a few counts. The chain links TRBV7-2 to TRBJ1-1; TRBD1 matches at 7 bases. The V segment lost 3 bases and the J segment 0 bases; nucleotides outside the gene matches: 4. The CDR3 sequence is 15 residues long. Germline V gene data show CDR1 as SGHTA and CDR2 as FQGNSA. This CDR3 reads CASSFTGQMNTEAFF. CDR3 nucleotide sequence: TGTGCCAGCAGCTTTACGGGACAGATGAACACTGAAGCTTTCTTT.

This clonotype was counted at least ten times. The chain couples TRBV6-5 to TRBJ1-1; D is unresolved. The CDR3 has 13 residues. Trimming took 0 bases from V and 3 from J, leaving 5 bases between them. Germline lookup yields CDR1 MNHEY and CDR2 SVGAGI. The CDR3 sequence is CASSYSGHTEAFF. The CDR3 nucleotides are TGTGCCAGCAGTTACTCAGGGCACACTGAAGCTTTCTTT.

This clonotype was detected only a few times. CDR3 in DNA: TGTGCCAGCAGCTCTTTCGACAGTTACGAGCAGTACTTC. It is translated as CASSSFDSYEQYF. V usage is TRBV7-2 and J usage is TRBJ2-7, with D possibly matching TRBD1 (5 bases). CDR3 length: 13 amino acids. Germline V gives CDR1 SGHTA, CDR2 FQGNSA. The V gene lost 4 bases and the J gene lost 4 bases, with 11 bases spanning the gap.